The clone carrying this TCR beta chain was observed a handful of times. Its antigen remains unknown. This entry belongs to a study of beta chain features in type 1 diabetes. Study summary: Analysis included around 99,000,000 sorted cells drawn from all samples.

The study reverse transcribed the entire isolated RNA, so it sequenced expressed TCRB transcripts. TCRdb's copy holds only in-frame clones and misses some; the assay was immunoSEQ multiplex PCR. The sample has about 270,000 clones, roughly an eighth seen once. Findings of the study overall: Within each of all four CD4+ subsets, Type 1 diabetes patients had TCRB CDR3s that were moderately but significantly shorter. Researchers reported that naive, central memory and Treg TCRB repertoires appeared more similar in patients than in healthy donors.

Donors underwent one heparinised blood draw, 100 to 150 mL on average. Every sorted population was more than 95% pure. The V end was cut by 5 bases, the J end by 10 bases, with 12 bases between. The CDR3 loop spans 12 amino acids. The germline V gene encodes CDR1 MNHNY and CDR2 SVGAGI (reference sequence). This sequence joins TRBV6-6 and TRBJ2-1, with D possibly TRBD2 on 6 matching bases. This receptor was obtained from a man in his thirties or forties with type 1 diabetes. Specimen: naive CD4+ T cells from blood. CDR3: CASSRRVQEQFF. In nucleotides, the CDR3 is TGTGCCAGCAGTCGGAGGGTACAGGAGCAGTTCTTC.